This paragraph covers one T cell receptor (beta chain) sequence. This sample was taken from a study of blood T cell repertoires in COVID-19. The V end lost 6 bases, the J end lost 5 bases, and 11 bases lay between the germline ends. The germline V gene has CDR1 SGHDN and CDR2 FVKESK. The length of the CDR3 is 13 residues. Data came from immunoSEQ multiplex PCR; TCRdb stores just in-frame clones and leaves some out. The sample has about 49,000 clones; 80% to 85% are singletons. The sample comprised peripheral blood. This chain links TRBV14 with TRBJ2-1; maybe TRBD1 (6 bases). The sequence derives from a man aged 50 to 59 with acute or convalescent COVID-19. The CDR3 here is CASRGQSHNEQFF. CDR3 DNA sequence: TGTGCCAGCAGAGGACAGTCCCACAATGAGCAGTTCTTC.